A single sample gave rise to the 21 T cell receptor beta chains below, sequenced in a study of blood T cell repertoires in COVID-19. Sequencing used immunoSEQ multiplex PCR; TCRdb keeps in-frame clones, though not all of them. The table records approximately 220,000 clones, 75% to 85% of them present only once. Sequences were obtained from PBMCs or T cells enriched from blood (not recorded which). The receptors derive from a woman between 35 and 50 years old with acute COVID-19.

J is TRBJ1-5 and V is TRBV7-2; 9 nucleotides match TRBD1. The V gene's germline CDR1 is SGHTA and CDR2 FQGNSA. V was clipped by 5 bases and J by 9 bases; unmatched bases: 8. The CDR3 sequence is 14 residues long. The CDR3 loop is CASSMGQGDMPQHF. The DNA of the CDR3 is TGTGCCAGCAGCATGGGACAGGGCGATATGCCCCAGCATTTT.

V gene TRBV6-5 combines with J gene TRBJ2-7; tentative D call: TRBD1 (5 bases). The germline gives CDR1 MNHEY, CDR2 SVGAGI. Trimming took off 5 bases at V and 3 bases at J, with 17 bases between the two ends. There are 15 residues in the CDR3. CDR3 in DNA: TGTGCCAGCAGTCGCCCAGCCCAGGGTGACTACGAGCAGTACTTC. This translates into CASSRPAQGDYEQYF.

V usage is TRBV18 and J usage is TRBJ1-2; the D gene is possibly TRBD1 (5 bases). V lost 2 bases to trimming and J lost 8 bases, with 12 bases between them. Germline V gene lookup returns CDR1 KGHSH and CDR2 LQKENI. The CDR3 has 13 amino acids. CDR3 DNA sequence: TGTGCCAGCTCACCAGACAGTGCGCAAGGCTACACCTTC. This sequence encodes CASSPDSAQGYTF.

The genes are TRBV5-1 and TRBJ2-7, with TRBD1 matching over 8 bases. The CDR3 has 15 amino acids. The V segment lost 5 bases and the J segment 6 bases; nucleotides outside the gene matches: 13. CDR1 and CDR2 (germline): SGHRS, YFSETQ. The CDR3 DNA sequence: TGCGCCAGCAGTTTGCCGGGGACAGGTTATCCCGAGCAGTACTTC. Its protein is CASSLPGTGYPEQYF.

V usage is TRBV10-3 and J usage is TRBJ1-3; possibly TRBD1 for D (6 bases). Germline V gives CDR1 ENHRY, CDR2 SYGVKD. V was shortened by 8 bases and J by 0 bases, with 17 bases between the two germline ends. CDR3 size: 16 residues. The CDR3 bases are TGTGCCATCTCACTCTCACAGGGAAGCTCTGGAAACACCATATATTTT. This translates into CAISLSQGSSGNTIYF.

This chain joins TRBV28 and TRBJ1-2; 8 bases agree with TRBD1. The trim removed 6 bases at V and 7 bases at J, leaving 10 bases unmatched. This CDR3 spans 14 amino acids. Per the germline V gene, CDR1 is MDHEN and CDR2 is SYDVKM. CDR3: CASRPQGGTVGYTF. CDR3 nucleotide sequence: TGTGCCAGCAGACCACAGGGGGGAACGGTTGGCTACACCTTC.

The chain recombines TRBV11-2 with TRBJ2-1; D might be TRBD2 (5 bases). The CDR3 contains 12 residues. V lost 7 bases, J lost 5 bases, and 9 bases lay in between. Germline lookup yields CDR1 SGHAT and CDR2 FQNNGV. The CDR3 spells CASTRTDNEQFF. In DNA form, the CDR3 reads TGTGCCAGCACCAGGACTGACAATGAGCAGTTCTTC.

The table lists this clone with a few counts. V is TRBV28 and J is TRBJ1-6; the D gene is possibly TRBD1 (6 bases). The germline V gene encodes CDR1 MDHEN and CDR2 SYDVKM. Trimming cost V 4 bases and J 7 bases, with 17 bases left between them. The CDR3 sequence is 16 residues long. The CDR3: CASSSGGGGLNSPLHF. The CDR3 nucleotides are TGTGCCAGCAGTTCCGGCGGCGGGGGGCTAAATTCACCCCTCCACTTT.

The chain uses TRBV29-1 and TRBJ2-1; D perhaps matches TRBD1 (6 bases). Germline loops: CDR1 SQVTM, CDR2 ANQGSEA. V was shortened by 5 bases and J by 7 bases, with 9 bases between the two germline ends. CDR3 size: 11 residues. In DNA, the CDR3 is TGCAGCGTTAGCAGGGGTAATGAGCAGTTCTTC. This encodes CSVSRGNEQFF.

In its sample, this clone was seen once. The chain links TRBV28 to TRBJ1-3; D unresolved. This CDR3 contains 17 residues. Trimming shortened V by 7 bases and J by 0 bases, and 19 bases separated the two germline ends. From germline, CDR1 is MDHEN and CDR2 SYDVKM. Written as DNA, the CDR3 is TGTGCCAGCAACATGATCGGGAATATACACTCTGGAAACACCATATATTTT. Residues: CASNMIGNIHSGNTIYF.

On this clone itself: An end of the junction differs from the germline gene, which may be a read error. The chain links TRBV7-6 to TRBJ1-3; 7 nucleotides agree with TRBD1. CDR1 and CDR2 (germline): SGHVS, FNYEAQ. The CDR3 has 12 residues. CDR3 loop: CASSPRQGHINF. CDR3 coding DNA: TGTGCCAGCAGCCCAAGACAGGGCCACATTAATTTT.

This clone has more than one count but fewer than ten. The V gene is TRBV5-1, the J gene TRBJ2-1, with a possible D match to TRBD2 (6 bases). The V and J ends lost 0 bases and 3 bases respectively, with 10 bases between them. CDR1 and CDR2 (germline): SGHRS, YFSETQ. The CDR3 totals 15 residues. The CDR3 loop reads CASSLDGSRYNEQFF. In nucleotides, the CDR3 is TGCGCCAGCAGCTTGGACGGGAGTCGCTACAATGAGCAGTTCTTC.

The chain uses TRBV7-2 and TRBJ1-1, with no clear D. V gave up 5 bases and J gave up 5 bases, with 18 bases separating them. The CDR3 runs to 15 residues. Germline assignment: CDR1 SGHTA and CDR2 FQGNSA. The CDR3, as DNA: TGTGCCAGCAGCCTACTAGGCGTCGGGCGGACTGAAGCTTTCTTT. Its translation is CASSLLGVGRTEAFF.

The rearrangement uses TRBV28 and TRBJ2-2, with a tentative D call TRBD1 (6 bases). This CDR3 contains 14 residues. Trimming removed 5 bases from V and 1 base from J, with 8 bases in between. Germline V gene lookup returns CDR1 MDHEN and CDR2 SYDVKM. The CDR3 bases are TGTGCCAGCAGTCGGACAGTGAACACCGGGGAGCTGTTTTTT. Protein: CASSRTVNTGELFF.

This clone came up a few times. The CDR3 sequence is CASSGGLINTDTQYF. CDR3 nucleotide sequence: TGCGCCAGCAGCGGGGGACTCATCAACACAGATACGCAGTATTTT. The chain carries TRBV5-1 and TRBJ2-3; tentatively, D is TRBD2 (6 bases). From germline, CDR1 is SGHRS and CDR2 YFSETQ. The CDR3 has 15 residues. Trimming shortened V by 4 bases and J by 2 bases, and 14 bases separated the two germline ends.

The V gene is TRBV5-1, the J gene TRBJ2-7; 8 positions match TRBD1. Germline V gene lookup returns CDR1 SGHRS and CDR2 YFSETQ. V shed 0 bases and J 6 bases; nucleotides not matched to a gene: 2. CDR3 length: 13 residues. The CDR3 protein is CASSLGTGSEQYF. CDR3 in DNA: TGCGCCAGCAGCTTGGGGACAGGGAGCGAGCAGTACTTC.

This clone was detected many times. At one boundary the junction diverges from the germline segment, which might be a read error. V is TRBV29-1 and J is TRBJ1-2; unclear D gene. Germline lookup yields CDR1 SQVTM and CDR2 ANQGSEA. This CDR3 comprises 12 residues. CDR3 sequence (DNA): TGCAGCGTAAAAGACGGCGTTCGGGCGGAGGTATTC. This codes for CSVKDGVRAEVF.

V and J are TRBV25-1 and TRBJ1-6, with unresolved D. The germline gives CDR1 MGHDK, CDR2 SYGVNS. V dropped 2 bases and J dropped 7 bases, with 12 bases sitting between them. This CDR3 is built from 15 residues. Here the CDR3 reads CASSEPRIPNSPLHF. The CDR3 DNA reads TGTGCCAGCAGTGAACCGAGGATCCCGAATTCACCCCTCCACTTT. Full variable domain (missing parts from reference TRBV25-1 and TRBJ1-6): EADIYQTPRYLVIGTGKKITLECSQTMGHDKMYWYQQDPGMELHLIHYSYGVNSTEKGDLSSESTVSRIRTEHFPLTLESARPSHTSQYLCASSEPRIPNSPLHFGNGTRLTVT.

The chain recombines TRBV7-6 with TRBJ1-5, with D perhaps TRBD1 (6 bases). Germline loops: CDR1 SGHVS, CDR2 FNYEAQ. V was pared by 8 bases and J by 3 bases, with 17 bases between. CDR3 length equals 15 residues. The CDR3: CASPYRGGYNQPQHF. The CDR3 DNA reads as TGTGCCAGCCCTTATAGGGGGGGGTACAATCAGCCCCAGCATTTT.

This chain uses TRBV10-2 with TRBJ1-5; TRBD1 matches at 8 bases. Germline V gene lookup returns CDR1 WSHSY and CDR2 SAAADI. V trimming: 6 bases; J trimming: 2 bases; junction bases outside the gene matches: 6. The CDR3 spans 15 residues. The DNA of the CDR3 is TGCGCCAGCAGCAAGACAGGGGAGGGCAATCAGCCCCAGCATTTT. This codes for CASSKTGEGNQPQHF.

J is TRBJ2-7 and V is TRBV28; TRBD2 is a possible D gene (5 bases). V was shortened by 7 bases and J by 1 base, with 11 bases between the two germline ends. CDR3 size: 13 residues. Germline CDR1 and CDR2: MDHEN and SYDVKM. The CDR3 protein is CASTNSDSYEQYF. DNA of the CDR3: TGTGCCAGCACCAATAGCGATTCCTACGAGCAGTACTTC.